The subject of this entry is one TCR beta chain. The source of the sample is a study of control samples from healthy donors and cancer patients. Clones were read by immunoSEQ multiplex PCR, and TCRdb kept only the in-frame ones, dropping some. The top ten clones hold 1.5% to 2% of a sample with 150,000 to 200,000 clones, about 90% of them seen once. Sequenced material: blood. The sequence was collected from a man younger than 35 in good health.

The chain's CDR3 is CASSYPGTGITNEKLFF. The DNA of the CDR3 is TGTGCCAGCAGTTACCCCGGGACAGGAATTACTAATGAAAAACTGTTTTTT. The chain has TRBV28 and TRBJ1-4, with 8 bases fitting TRBD1. Germline-derived CDR1 and CDR2 are MDHEN and SYDVKM. CDR3 length equals 17 residues. Trimming cost V 4 bases and J 2 bases; bases outside gene matches: 9. The entire variable domain, with the rest obtained from reference TRBV28 and TRBJ1-4, is as follows: DVKVTQSSRYLVKRTGEKVFLECVQDMDHENMFWYRQDPGLGLRLIYFSYDVKMKEKGDIPEGYSVSREKKERFSLILESASTNQTSMYLCASSYPGTGITNEKLFFGSGTQLSVL.